This entry concerns a single T cell receptor (beta chain). V lost 2 bases and J lost 7, with 14 bases in between. Germline CDR1 reads SGHTA; CDR2 reads FQGNSA. CDR3 size: 15 residues. The data derive from a study of shared clonotypes between healthy human individuals. Sequencing was performed with immunoSEQ multiplex PCR; in TCRdb, only in-frame clones are kept and a portion is missing. The data contain about 2.1 million clones, around 93% of them singletons. It was CD45RO-negative cells, positively selected for CCR7, that made up naive CD8 cells, with terminally differentiated effector memory CD45RA+ cells excluded.

The sequenced sample was naive CD8+ T cells from PBMCs. The chain has TRBV7-2 and TRBJ1-4, with D perhaps matching TRBD1 (5 bases). This clonotype was sampled from a man aged 18 to 29 in good health. Some clones in this sample may be carry-over from other donors' samples. The CDR3 sequence is CASSLTQGPGEKLFF. The CDR3 coding sequence is TGTGCCAGCAGCTTAACCCAGGGTCCGGGTGAAAAACTGTTTTTT.